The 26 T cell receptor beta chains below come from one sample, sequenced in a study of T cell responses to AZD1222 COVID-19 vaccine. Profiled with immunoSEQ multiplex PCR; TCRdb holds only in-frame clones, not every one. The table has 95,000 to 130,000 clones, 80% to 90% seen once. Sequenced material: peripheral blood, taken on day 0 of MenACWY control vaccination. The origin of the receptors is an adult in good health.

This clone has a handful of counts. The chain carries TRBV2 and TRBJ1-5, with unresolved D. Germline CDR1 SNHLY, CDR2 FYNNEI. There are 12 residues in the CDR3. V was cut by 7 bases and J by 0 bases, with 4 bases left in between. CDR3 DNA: TGTGCCAGCAAGGTTAGCAATCAGCCCCAGCATTTT. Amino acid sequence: CASKVSNQPQHF. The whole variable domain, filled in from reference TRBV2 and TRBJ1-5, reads EPEVTQTPSHQVTQMGQEVILRCVPISNHLYFYWYRQILGQKVEFLVSFYNNEISEKSEIFDDQFSVERPDGSNFTLKIRSTKLEDSAMYFCASKVSNQPQHFGDGTRLSIL.

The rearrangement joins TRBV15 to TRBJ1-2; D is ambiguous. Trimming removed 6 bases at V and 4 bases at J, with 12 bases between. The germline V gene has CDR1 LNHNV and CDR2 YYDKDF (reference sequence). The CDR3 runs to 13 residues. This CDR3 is CATSKLPSYGYTF. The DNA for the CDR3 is TGTGCCACCAGTAAGCTTCCGTCCTATGGCTACACCTTC.

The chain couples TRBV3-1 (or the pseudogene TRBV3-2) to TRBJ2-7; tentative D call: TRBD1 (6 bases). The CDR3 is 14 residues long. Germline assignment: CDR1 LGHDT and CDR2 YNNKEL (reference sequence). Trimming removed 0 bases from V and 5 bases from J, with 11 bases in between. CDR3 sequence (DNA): TGTGCCAGCAGCCAAGATAGCAGGGGCCACGAGCAGTACTTC. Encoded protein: CASSQDSRGHEQYF.

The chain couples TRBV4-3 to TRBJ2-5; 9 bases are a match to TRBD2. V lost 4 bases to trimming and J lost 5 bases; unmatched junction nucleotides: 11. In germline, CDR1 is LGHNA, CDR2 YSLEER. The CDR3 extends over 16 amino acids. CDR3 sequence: CASSPELAGIGETQYF. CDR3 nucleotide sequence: TGCGCCAGCAGCCCCGAGCTAGCGGGGATCGGGGAGACCCAGTACTTC.

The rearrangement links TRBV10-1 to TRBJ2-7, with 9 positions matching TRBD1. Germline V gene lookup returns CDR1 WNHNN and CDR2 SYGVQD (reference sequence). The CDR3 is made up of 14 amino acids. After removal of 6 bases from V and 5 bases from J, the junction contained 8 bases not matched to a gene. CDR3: CASSRGQGSDEQYF. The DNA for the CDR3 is TGCGCCAGCAGCAGGGGACAGGGATCGGACGAGCAGTACTTC.

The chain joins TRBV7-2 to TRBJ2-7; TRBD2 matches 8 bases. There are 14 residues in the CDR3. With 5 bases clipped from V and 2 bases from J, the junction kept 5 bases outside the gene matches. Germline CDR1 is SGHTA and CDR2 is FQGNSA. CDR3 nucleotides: TGTGCCAGCAGCGTCTCTAGCGGGCCCTACGAGCAGTACTTC. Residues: CASSVSSGPYEQYF.

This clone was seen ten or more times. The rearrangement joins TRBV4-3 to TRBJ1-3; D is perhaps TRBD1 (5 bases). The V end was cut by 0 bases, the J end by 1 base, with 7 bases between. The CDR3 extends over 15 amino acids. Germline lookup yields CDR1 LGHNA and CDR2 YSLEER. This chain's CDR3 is CASSQERGSGNTIYF. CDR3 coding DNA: TGCGCCAGCAGCCAAGAACGGGGGTCTGGAAACACCATATATTTT.

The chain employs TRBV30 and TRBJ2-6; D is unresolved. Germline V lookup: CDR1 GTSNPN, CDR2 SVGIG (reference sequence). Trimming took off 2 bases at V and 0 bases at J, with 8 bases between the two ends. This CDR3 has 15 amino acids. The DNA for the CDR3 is TGTGCCTGGAGTAAACCTGGCTCTGGGGCCAACGTCCTGACTTTC. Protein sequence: CAWSKPGSGANVLTF.

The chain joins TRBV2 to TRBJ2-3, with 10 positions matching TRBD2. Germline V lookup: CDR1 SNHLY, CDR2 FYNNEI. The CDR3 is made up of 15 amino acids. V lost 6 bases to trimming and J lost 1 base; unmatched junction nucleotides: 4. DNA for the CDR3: TGTGCCAGCAGCACTAGCGGGGCAGGCACAGATACGCAGTATTTT. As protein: CASSTSGAGTDTQYF.

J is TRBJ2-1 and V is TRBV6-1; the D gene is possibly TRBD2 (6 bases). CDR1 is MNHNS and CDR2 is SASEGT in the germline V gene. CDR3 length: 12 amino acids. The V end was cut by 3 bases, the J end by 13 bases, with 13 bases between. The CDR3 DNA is TGTGCCAGCAGTGATGCCGGGAGAACTCAGTTCTTC. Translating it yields CASSDAGRTQFF.

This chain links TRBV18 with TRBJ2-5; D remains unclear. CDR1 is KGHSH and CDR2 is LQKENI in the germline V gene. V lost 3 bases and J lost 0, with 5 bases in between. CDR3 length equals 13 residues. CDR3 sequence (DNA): TGTGCCAGCTCACCCTATAACCAAGAGACCCAGTACTTC. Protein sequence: CASSPYNQETQYF.

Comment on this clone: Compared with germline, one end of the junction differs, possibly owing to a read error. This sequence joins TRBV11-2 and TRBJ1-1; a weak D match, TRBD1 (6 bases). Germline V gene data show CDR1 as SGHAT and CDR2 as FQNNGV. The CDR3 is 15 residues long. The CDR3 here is CASRLAGGRGTEAFF. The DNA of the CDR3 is TGTGCCAGCAGGTTAGCCGGAGGCAGGGGCACTGAAGCTTTCTTT.

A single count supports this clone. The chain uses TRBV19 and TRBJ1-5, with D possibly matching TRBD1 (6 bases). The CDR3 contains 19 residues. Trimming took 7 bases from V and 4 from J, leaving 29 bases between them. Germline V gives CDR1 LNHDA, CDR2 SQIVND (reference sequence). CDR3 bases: TGTGCCAGTATCCCTAGGCCTCAAAGTTTGGGGGCGCAAAATCAGCCCCAGCATTTT. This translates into CASIPRPQSLGAQNQPQHF.

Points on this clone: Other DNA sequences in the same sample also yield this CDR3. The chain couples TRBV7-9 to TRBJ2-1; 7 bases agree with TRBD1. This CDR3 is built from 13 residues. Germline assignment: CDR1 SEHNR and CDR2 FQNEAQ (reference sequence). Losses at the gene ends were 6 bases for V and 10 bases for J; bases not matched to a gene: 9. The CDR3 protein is CASSLTGVGEQFF. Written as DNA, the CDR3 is TGTGCCAGCAGTTTAACAGGGGTCGGGGAGCAGTTCTTC.

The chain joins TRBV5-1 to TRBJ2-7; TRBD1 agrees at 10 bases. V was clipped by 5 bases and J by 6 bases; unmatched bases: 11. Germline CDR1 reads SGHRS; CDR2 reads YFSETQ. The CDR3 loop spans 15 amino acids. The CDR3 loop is CASRPPGTGDGEQYF. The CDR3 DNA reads TGCGCCAGCAGACCGCCCGGGACAGGGGACGGCGAGCAGTACTTC.

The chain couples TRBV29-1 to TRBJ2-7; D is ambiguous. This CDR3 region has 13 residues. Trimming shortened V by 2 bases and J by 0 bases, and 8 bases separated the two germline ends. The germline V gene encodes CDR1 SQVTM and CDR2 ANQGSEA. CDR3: CSVEPANSYEQYF. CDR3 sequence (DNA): TGCAGCGTTGAACCGGCCAACTCCTACGAGCAGTACTTC.

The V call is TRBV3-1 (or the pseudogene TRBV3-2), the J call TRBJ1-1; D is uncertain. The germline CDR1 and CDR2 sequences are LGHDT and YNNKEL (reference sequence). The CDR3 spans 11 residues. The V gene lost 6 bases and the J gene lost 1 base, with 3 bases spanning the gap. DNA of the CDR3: TGTGCCAGCAGGGGGAACACTGAAGCTTTCTTT. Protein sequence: CASRGNTEAFF.

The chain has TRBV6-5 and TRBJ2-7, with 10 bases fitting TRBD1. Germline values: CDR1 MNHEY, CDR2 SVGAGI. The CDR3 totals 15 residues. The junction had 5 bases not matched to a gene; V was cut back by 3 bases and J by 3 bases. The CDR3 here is CASSYGTGDVYEQYF. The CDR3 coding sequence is TGTGCCAGCAGTTATGGGACAGGGGACGTCTACGAGCAGTACTTC.

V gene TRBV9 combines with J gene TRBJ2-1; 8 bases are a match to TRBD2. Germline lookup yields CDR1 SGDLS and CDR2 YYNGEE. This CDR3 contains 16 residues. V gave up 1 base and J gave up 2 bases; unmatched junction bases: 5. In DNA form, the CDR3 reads TGTGCCAGCAGCGTACAGTCGCGGGGGGCCTACAATGAGCAGTTCTTC. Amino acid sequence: CASSVQSRGAYNEQFF.

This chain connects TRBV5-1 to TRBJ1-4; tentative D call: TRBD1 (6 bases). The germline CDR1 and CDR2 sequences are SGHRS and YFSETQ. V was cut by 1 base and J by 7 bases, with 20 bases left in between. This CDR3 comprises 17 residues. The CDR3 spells CASSLISLRGEVEKLFF. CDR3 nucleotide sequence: TGCGCCAGCAGCTTGATTAGCCTCAGGGGCGAGGTTGAAAAACTGTTTTTT.

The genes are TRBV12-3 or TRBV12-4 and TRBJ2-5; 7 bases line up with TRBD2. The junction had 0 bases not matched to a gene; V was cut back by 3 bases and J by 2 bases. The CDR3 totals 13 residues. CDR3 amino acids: CASSFGGQETQYF. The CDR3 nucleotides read TGTGCCAGCAGTTTCGGGGGGCAAGAGACCCAGTACTTC.

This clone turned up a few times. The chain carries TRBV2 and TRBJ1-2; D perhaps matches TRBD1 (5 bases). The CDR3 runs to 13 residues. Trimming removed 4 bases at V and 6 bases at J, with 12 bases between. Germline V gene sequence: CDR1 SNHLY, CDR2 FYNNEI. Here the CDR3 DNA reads TGTGCCAGCAGTGCCCGACAGCTTGATGGCTACACCTTC. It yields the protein CASSARQLDGYTF.

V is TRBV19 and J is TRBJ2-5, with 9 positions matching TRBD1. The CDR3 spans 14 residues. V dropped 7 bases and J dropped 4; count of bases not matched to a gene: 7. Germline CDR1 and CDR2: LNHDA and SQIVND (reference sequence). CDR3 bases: TGTGCCAGTACTGAGACAGGGGGAGGAGAGACCCAGTACTTC. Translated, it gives CASTETGGGETQYF.

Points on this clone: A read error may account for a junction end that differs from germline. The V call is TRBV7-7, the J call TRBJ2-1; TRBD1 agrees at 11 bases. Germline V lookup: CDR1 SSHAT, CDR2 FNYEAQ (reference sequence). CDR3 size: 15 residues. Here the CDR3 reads CASSVGQGAIVEQFF. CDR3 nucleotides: TGTGCTAGCAGCGTAGGACAGGGGGCGATTGTTGAGCAGTTCTTC.

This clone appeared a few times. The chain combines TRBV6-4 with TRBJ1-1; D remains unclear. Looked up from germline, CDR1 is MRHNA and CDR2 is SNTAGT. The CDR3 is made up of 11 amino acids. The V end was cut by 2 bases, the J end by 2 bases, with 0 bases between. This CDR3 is CASSDNTEAFF. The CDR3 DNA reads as TGTGCCAGCAGTGACAACACTGAAGCTTTCTTT.

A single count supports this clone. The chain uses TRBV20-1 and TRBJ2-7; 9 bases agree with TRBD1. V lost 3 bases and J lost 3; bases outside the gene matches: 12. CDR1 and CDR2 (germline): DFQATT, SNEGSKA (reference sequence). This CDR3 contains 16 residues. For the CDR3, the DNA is TGCAGTGCTAGTGAGCCCGACAGGGGGATGGGCTACGAGCAGTACTTC. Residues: CSASEPDRGMGYEQYF.